This passage covers 22 T cell receptor beta chains from one sample sequenced in a study of blood T cell repertoires in COVID-19. Profiled with immunoSEQ multiplex PCR; TCRdb holds only in-frame clones, not every one. The data show around 99,000 clones, with 79% seen just once and 18% held by the top ten. Sequenced input: peripheral blood. These receptors were obtained from a woman of 80 years or more with active or convalescent COVID-19.

This clone has only a few counts. The rearrangement links TRBV9 to TRBJ2-2; 9 bases line up with TRBD2. The CDR3 is made up of 17 amino acids. Germline CDR1 is SGDLS and CDR2 is YYNGEE. Trimming at V came to 0 bases and at J to 5 bases, leaving 8 bases not matched to a gene. This chain's CDR3 is CASSVEAGGPGTGELFF. The CDR3 region has the DNA TGTGCCAGCAGCGTAGAGGCGGGAGGGCCGGGGACCGGGGAGCTGTTTTTT. Full variable domain (missing parts from reference TRBV9 and TRBJ2-2): DSGVTQTPKHLITATGQRVTLRCSPRSGDLSVYWYQQSLDQGLQFLIQYYNGEERAKGNILERFSAQQFPDLHSELNLSSLELGDSALYFCASSVEAGGPGTGELFFGEGSRLTVL.

V usage is TRBV18 and J usage is TRBJ2-5; 10 bases match TRBD2. The CDR3 runs to 16 residues. Germline trimming cut 3 bases from V and 4 bases from J; bases unmatched to any gene: 8. Per germline, CDR1 KGHSH and CDR2 LQKENI. The CDR3, as DNA: TGTGCCAGCTCACCGGGAGAAGCGGGAGGGTCAGAGACCCAGTACTTC. Translation gives CASSPGEAGGSETQYF.

The CDR3: CASSPDRDDGELFF. The CDR3 nucleotides are TGTGCCAGCAGCCCAGACAGGGACGACGGGGAGCTGTTTTTT. The chain has TRBV7-3 and TRBJ2-2, with TRBD1 matching 7 bases. The CDR3 has 14 amino acids. V lost 5 bases and J lost 7; bases outside the gene matches: 7. Per the germline V gene, CDR1 is SGHTA and CDR2 is FQGTGA.

V gene TRBV20-1 combines with J gene TRBJ2-1, with D perhaps matching TRBD1 (5 bases). Trimming removed 3 bases at V and 0 bases at J, with 12 bases between. The CDR3 is 15 amino acids. Germline-derived CDR1 and CDR2 are DFQATT and SNEGSKA (reference sequence). The CDR3 protein is CSASGAPNSYNEQFF. CDR3 DNA: TGCAGTGCTAGTGGGGCCCCCAACTCCTACAATGAGCAGTTCTTC.

The rearrangement uses TRBV24-1 and TRBJ2-5; 10 nucleotides line up with TRBD1. CDR1 and CDR2 from the germline V gene are KGHDR and SFDVKD. The V and J ends lost 4 bases and 7 bases, in that order; junction bases with no gene match: 11. The CDR3 runs 16 residues. The CDR3 spells CATSDPTGGDLGTQYF. In nucleotides, the CDR3 is TGTGCCACCAGTGACCCGACAGGGGGCGATTTGGGGACCCAGTACTTC.

The chain employs TRBV18 and TRBJ1-3; D gene uncertain. The CDR3 has 14 amino acids. The germline V gene encodes CDR1 KGHSH and CDR2 LQKENI. Trimming pared 1 base from V and 4 bases from J, leaving 8 bases between. This CDR3 is CASSPRSEGNTIYF. In nucleotides, the CDR3 is TGTGCCAGCTCACCACGGTCGGAGGGAAACACCATATATTTT.

This clone was seen a single time. The chain uses TRBV7-2 and TRBJ2-7, with a possible D match to TRBD1 (5 bases). The CDR3 is 14 residues long. The ends were cut back, 5 bases at V and 0 bases at J, with 11 bases in the middle. From germline, CDR1 is SGHTA and CDR2 FQGNSA. CDR3: CASSQQASSYEQYF. In DNA, the CDR3 is TGTGCCAGCAGCCAACAGGCGAGCTCCTACGAGCAGTACTTC.

The rearrangement uses TRBV20-1 and TRBJ2-7; D possibly corresponds to TRBD1 (6 bases). The ends were cut back, 3 bases at V and 3 bases at J, with 12 bases in the middle. This CDR3 comprises 13 residues. The V gene's germline CDR1 is DFQATT and CDR2 SNEGSKA (reference sequence). CDR3 bases: TGCAGTGCTAGTTTGGGGGCCGGCTACGAGCAGTACTTC. Its protein product is CSASLGAGYEQYF.

The V gene is TRBV9, the J gene TRBJ2-1; 8 bases agree with TRBD2. Per the germline V gene, CDR1 is SGDLS and CDR2 is YYNGEE. The CDR3 contains 17 residues. V gave up 4 bases and J gave up 0 bases; unmatched junction bases: 9. CDR3 sequence (DNA): TGTGCCAGCAGCCGTACGGGAGGGACAAGCTCCTACAATGAGCAGTTCTTC. Protein sequence: CASSRTGGTSSYNEQFF.

This chain links TRBV7-2 with TRBJ2-7, with 10 positions matching TRBD2. CDR3 length equals 15 residues. Trimming took 5 bases from V and 4 from J; bases not matched to a gene: 8. CDR1 and CDR2 (germline): SGHTA, FQGNSA. The CDR3 protein is CASSISSGSSYEQYF. The CDR3 DNA reads as TGTGCCAGCAGCATCTCTAGCGGGAGTTCTTACGAGCAGTACTTC.

The chain joins TRBV28 to TRBJ2-3; 9 positions match TRBD1. This CDR3 comprises 15 residues. Trimming at V came to 10 bases and at J to 1 base, leaving 9 bases not matched to a gene. Germline V gene lookup returns CDR1 MDHEN and CDR2 SYDVKM. The CDR3 nucleotides read TGTGCCATACGAACAGGGGGCGAAGGCACAGATACGCAGTATTTT. This translates into CAIRTGGEGTDTQYF.

The CDR3 here is CASSLGPAQYF. As DNA, the CDR3 is TGTGCCAGCAGCTTAGGCCCGGCCCAGTACTTC. V gene TRBV7-6 combines with J gene TRBJ2-5; D is unclear. Trimming took 1 base from V and 9 from J, leaving 6 bases between them. The CDR3 spans 11 residues. Per germline, CDR1 SGHVS and CDR2 FNYEAQ.

The V gene is TRBV5-6, the J gene TRBJ2-1; 10 bases map to TRBD2. The CDR3 extends over 15 amino acids. Trimming cost V 5 bases and J 5 bases; bases outside gene matches: 7. Per the germline V gene, CDR1 is SGHDT and CDR2 is YYEEEE. CDR3 DNA: TGTGCCAGCAGTGAAATGCTAGCGGGAGACAATGAGCAGTTCTTC. Its protein is CASSEMLAGDNEQFF.

The rearrangement links TRBV30 to TRBJ2-4; D is possibly TRBD2 (6 bases). The V gene lost 5 bases and the J gene lost 3 bases, with 11 bases spanning the gap. This CDR3 has 13 residues. CDR1 and CDR2 from the germline V gene are GTSNPN and SVGIG (reference sequence). The CDR3 region has the DNA TGTGCCTGGGGACGGGAGAACAAAAACATTCAGTACTTC. Amino acid sequence: CAWGRENKNIQYF.

The rearrangement joins TRBV2 to TRBJ2-2; 8 positions agree with TRBD1. The CDR3 is made up of 15 amino acids. CDR1 SNHLY and CDR2 FYNNEI come from the germline V gene. The V segment lost 5 bases and the J segment 1 base; nucleotides outside the gene matches: 3. Here the CDR3 DNA reads TGTGCCAGCAGTCGGACAGGGCTGAACACCGGGGAGCTGTTTTTT. This translates into CASSRTGLNTGELFF.

The rearrangement uses TRBV6-5 and TRBJ1-1, with D possibly TRBD1 on 5 matching bases. Germline values: CDR1 MNHEY, CDR2 SVGAGI. The CDR3 contains 15 residues. Deletions cut 6 bases from V and 0 bases from J, with 14 bases between. The chain's CDR3 is CASSNGGAMNTEAFF. Written as DNA, the CDR3 is TGTGCCAGCAGCAACGGAGGGGCCATGAACACTGAAGCTTTCTTT.

The chain recombines TRBV19 with TRBJ1-1, with D possibly matching TRBD1 (5 bases). The CDR3 contains 14 residues. Looked up from germline, CDR1 is LNHDA and CDR2 is SQIVND (reference sequence). Trimming took 3 bases from V and 3 from J, leaving 11 bases between them. CDR3 nucleotides: TGTGCCAGTAGTATTAGGGGTTGGGACACTGAAGCTTTCTTT. It encodes CASSIRGWDTEAFF.

This chain links TRBV10-2 with TRBJ2-5; 8 bases fit TRBD1. Trimming removed 8 bases from V and 0 bases from J; junction bases left unmatched: 5. Germline V CDR1 and CDR2: WSHSY, SAAADI. This CDR3 has 14 amino acids. The CDR3 protein is CASRQGRNQETQYF. The CDR3 DNA is TGCGCCAGCCGACAGGGGAGGAACCAAGAGACCCAGTACTTC.

This sequence joins TRBV7-2 and TRBJ2-7, with TRBD1 as a possible D gene (5 bases). CDR3 size: 13 residues. CDR1 and CDR2 from the germline V gene are SGHTA and FQGNSA. V was trimmed by 1 base and J by 6 bases, leaving 10 bases between them. CDR3 residues: CASSLVEQGEQYF. CDR3 DNA sequence: TGTGCCAGCAGCTTAGTTGAGCAGGGCGAGCAGTACTTC.

The V call is TRBV5-4, the J call TRBJ2-2; TRBD2 matches at 7 bases. With V trimmed by 0 bases and J by 4 bases, 6 bases remained unmatched. The CDR3 is 16 residues long. From germline, CDR1 is SGHNT and CDR2 YYREEE (reference sequence). The CDR3 DNA follows: TGTGCCAGCAGCTTGGGTAGCCCGGGAGGCACCGGGGAGCTGTTTTTT. It yields the protein CASSLGSPGGTGELFF.

The J gene is TRBJ2-3, the V gene TRBV5-4, with D uncertain. The CDR3 spans 14 residues. Germline V CDR1 and CDR2: SGHNT, YYREEE (reference sequence). Trimming removed 4 bases from V and 0 bases from J, with 9 bases in between. In nucleotides, the CDR3 is TGTGCCAGCAGCCGCCGGTTCAGCACAGATACGCAGTATTTT. This gives the protein CASSRRFSTDTQYF. Full variable domain (rest looked up from reference TRBV5-4 and TRBJ2-3): ETGVTQSPTHLIKTRGQQVTLRCSSQSGHNTVSWYQQALGQGPQFIFQYYREEENGRGNFPPRFSGLQFPNYSSELNVNALELDDSALYLCASSRRFSTDTQYFGPGTRLTVL.

In this sample, this clone turned up once. A junction end diverges from the germline sequence, so it may reflect a read error. The chain joins TRBV5-1 to TRBJ2-7, with 8 positions matching TRBD2. CDR3 length: 15 amino acids. CDR1 SGHRS and CDR2 YFSETQ come from the germline V gene. The CDR3 sequence: CASSLVPGGPGEQYF. CDR3 bases: TGTGCCAGCAGCTTGGTTCCGGGAGGGCCGGGAGAGCAGTACTTC.